This T cell receptor beta chain stems from a study of T cell responses to AZD1222 COVID-19 vaccine. Generated by immunoSEQ multiplex PCR, the TCRdb table keeps only in-frame clones and is missing some. The sample contains 65,000 to 90,000 clones, 87% of which appear only once. V lost 4 bases, J lost 13 bases, and 6 bases stayed unmatched. Germline V gives CDR1 SNHLY, CDR2 FYNNEI. The CDR3 totals 14 residues. This clonotype was obtained from an adult who received the AZD1222 COVID-19 vaccine. Sequences were derived from peripheral blood, sampled 28 days after the second AZD1222 dose. V is TRBV2 and J is TRBJ2-1, with 14 bases aligning to TRBD2. As DNA, the CDR3 is TGTGCCAGCAGTGTAGGGACTAGCGGGGGACCCCAGTTCTTC. Residues: CASSVGTSGGPQFF.